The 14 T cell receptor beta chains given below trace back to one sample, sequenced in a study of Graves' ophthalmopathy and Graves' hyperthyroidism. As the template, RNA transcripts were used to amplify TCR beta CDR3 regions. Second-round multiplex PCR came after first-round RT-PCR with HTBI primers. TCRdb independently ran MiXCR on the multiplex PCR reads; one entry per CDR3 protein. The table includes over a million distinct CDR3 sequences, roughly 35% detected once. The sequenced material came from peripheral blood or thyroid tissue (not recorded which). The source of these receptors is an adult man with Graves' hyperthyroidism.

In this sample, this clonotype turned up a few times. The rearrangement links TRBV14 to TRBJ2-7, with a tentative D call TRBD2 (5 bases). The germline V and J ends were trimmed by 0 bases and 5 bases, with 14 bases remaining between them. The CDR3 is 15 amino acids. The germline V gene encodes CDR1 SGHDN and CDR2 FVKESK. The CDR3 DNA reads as TGTGCCAGCAGCCAAGACGCGGGTCCGATTGACGAGCAGTACTTC. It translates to CASSQDAGPIDEQYF.

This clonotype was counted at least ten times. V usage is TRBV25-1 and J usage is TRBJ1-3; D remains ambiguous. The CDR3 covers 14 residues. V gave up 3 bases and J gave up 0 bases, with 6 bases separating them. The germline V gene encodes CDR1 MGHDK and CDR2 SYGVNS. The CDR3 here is CASSEGGSGNTIYF. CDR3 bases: TGTGCCAGCAGTGAGGGTGGCTCTGGAAACACCATATATTTT.

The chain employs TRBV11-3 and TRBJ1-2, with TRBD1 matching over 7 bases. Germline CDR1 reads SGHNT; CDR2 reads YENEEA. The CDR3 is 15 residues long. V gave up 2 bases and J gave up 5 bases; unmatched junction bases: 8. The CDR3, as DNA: TGTGCCAGCAGCTTATCCCCAGACAGGGAGTATGGCTACACCTTC. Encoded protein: CASSLSPDREYGYTF.

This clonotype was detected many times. The CDR3 bases are TGTGCCAGCAGTACCCCTGCAGGGAATGAAAAACTGTTTTTT. Amino acid sequence: CASSTPAGNEKLFF. This sequence joins TRBV25-1 and TRBJ1-4, with a tentative D call TRBD1 (5 bases). V lost 5 bases and J lost 5, with 12 bases in between. Germline CDR1 and CDR2: MGHDK and SYGVNS. This CDR3 is built from 14 residues.

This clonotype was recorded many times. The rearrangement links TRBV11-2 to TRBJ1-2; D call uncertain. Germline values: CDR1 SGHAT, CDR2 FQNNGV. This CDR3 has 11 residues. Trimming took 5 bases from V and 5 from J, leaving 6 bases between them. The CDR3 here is CASSRMYGYTF. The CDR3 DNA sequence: TGTGCCAGCAGCCGAATGTATGGCTACACCTTC.

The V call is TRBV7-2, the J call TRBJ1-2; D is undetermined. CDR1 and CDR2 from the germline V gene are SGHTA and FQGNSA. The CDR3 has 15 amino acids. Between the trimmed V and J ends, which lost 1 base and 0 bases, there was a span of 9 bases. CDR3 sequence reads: CASSLVGLTNYGYTF. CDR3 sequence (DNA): TGTGCCAGCAGCTTAGTGGGCCTCACTAACTATGGCTACACCTTC.

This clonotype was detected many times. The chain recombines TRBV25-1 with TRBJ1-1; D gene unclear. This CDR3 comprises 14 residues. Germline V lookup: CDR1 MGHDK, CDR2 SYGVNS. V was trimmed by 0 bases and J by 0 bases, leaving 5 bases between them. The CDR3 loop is CASSEYGVNTEAFF. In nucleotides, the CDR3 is TGTGCCAGCAGTGAATATGGCGTGAACACTGAAGCTTTCTTT.

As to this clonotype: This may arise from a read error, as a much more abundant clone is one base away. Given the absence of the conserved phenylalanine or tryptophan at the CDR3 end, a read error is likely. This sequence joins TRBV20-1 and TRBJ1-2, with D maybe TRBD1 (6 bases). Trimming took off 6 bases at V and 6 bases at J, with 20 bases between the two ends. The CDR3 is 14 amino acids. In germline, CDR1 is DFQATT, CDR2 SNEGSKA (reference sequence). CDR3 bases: TGCAGTGCCACCAGGGACAAATTCGTCAATGGCTACACCCTC. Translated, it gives CSATRDKFVNGYTL.

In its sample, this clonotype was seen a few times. CDR3 in amino acids: CASSLVGDVGETQYF. The CDR3 DNA is TGTGCCAGCAGCTTGGTCGGGGATGTGGGTGAGACCCAGTACTTC. The V call is TRBV7-8, the J call TRBJ2-5; possibly TRBD2 for D (5 bases). Trimming removed 3 bases from V and 5 bases from J, with 16 bases in between. The germline V gene encodes CDR1 SGHVS and CDR2 FQNEAQ. This CDR3 comprises 15 residues. Based on the CDR3 plus reference TRBV7-8 and TRBJ2-5, the full variable domain is GAGVSQSPRYKVAKRGQDVALRCDPISGHVSLFWYQQALGQGPEFLTYFQNEAQLDKSGLPSDRFFAERPEGSVSTLKIQRTQQEDSAVYLCASSLVGDVGETQYFGPGTRLLVL.

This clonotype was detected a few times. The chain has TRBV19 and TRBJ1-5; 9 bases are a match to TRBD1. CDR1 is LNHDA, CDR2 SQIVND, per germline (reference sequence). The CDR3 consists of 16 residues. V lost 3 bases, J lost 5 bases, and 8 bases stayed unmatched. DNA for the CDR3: TGTGCCAGTAGTATCGGGACAGGGTTTGGGGATCAGCCCCAGCATTTT. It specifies CASSIGTGFGDQPQHF.

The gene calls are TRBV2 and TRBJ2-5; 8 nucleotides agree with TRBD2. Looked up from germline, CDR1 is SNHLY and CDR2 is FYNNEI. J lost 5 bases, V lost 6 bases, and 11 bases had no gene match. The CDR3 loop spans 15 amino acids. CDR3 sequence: CASRLRSGSWETQYF. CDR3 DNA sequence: TGTGCCAGCAGATTGAGGAGCGGGAGTTGGGAGACCCAGTACTTC.

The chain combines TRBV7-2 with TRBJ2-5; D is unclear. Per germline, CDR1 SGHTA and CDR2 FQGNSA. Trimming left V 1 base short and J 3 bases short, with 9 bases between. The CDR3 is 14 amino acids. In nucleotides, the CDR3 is TGTGCCAGCAGCTTAGACAGTTGGAAAGAGACCCAGTACTTC. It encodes CASSLDSWKETQYF.

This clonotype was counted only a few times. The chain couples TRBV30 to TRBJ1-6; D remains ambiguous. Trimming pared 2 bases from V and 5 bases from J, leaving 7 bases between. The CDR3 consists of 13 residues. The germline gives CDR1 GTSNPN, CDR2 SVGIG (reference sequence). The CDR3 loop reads CAWSLNHNSPLHF. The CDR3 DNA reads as TGTGCCTGGAGTTTGAACCATAATTCACCCCTCCACTTT.

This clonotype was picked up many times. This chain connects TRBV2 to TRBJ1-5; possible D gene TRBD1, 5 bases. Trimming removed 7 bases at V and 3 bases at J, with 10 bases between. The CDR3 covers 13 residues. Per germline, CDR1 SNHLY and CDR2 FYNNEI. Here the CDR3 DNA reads TGTGCCAGCAAGGGGACTGTCAATCAGCCCCAGCATTTT. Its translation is CASKGTVNQPQHF.